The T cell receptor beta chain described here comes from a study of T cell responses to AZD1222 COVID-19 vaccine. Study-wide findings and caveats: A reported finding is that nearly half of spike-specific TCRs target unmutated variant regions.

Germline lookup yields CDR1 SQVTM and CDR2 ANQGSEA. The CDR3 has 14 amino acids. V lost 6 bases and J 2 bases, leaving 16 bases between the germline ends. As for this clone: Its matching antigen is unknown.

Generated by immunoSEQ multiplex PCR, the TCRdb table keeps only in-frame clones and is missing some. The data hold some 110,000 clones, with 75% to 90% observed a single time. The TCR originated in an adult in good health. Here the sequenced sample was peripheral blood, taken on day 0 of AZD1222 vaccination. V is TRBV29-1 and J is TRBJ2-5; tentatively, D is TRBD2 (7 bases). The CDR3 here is CSVGAGDLQETQYF. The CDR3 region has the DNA TGCAGCGTGGGGGCGGGGGACTTGCAAGAGACCCAGTACTTC.